Each of the 19 T cell receptor beta chains below was sequenced from the same sample in a study of T cells in Graves' hyperthyroidism and ophthalmopathy. Amplified TCR beta CDR3 regions came from RNA transcripts. Initially, a first-round RT-PCR of the TCR CDR3 employed the HTBI primer set. TCRdb processed the multiplex PCR reads anew with MiXCR; each CDR3 protein has one entry. Of roughly 500,000 distinct CDR3 sequences in the sample, 35% to 55% were seen once. Sequences were obtained from peripheral blood or thyroid tissue (not recorded which). The source is an adult woman with Graves' disease, either hyperthyroidism or ophthalmopathy (not recorded which).

The J gene is TRBJ2-7, the V gene TRBV5-1; D ambiguous. The CDR3 totals 15 residues. Trimming removed 1 base at V and 5 bases at J, with 16 bases between. Germline V CDR1 and CDR2: SGHRS, YFSETQ. DNA for the CDR3: TGCGCCAGCAGCTTGTCCGGGCGAATGCCCCACGAGCAGTACTTC. It encodes CASSLSGRMPHEQYF.

This clonotype was observed a handful of times. This chain links TRBV30 with TRBJ2-7, with TRBD1 matching 7 bases. The CDR3 loop spans 11 amino acids. The V and J ends lost 0 bases and 10 bases, in that order; junction bases with no gene match: 3. Germline loops: CDR1 GTSNPN, CDR2 SVGIG (reference sequence). In DNA form, the CDR3 reads TGTGCCTGGAGTGTAGGGGGCGATCAGTACTTC. This sequence encodes CAWSVGGDQYF.

The chain combines TRBV12-3 or TRBV12-4 with TRBJ2-7; 9 nucleotides align to TRBD2. With 5 bases clipped from V and 4 bases from J, the junction kept 12 bases outside the gene matches. This CDR3 is 16 amino acids long. The CDR3 DNA follows: TGTGCCAGCAGTAAGCTAGCGGGACCCAGTCCTTACGAGCAGTACTTC. This codes for CASSKLAGPSPYEQYF.

This clonotype was observed a few times. This sequence joins TRBV6-6 and TRBJ2-7, with 10 bases aligning to TRBD2. After removal of 8 bases from V and 6 bases from J, the junction contained 13 bases not matched to a gene. The germline V gene encodes CDR1 MNHNY and CDR2 SVGAGI (reference sequence). The CDR3 is 15 residues long. Here the CDR3 reads CASLFSSGSSGEQYF. The CDR3 nucleotides read TGTGCCAGCCTTTTTTCTAGCGGGAGCTCCGGCGAGCAGTACTTC.

The chain joins TRBV7-2 to TRBJ1-2; the match to TRBD1 covers 7 bases. The CDR3 runs to 18 residues. Germline V gives CDR1 SGHTA, CDR2 FQGNSA. V trimming: 5 bases; J trimming: 7 bases; junction bases outside the gene matches: 22. CDR3 sequence reads: CASSPYRGSYRQGGGYTF. The CDR3, as DNA: TGTGCCAGCAGCCCCTACAGGGGTTCCTACAGGCAGGGCGGTGGCTACACCTTC.

The J gene is TRBJ1-1, the V gene TRBV27, with a weak D call TRBD1 (5 bases). V was pared by 5 bases and J by 3 bases, with 13 bases between. The CDR3 runs 14 residues. Germline assignment: CDR1 MNHEY and CDR2 SMNVEV (reference sequence). The CDR3 here is CASSRSGSYTEAFF. The CDR3 nucleotides are TGTGCCAGCAGTCGCTCAGGGTCTTACACTGAAGCTTTCTTT.

The V and J genes are TRBV7-9 and TRBJ2-7, with a weak D call TRBD2 (5 bases). The CDR3 sequence is 15 residues long. The germline V and J ends were trimmed by 6 bases and 5 bases, with 20 bases remaining between them. Germline values: CDR1 SEHNR, CDR2 FQNEAQ (reference sequence). The CDR3 sequence: CASSVTAGNLHEQYF. CDR3 bases: TGTGCCAGCAGTGTGACGGCGGGTAACCTTCACGAGCAGTACTTC.

This clonotype showed up many times. V gene TRBV6-1 combines with J gene TRBJ2-5; 7 bases are a match to TRBD1. J was trimmed by 7 bases and V by 7 bases; bases with no gene match: 12. Germline CDR1 and CDR2: MNHNS and SASEGT. The CDR3 runs to 14 residues. This chain's CDR3 is CASNIQGILGTQYF. CDR3 nucleotides: TGTGCCAGCAATATACAGGGGATATTAGGGACCCAGTACTTC.

This clonotype appeared many times. The chain couples TRBV12-3 or TRBV12-4 to TRBJ2-6; D unclear. V lost 8 bases and J lost 4, with 9 bases in between. The CDR3 length is 13 residues. CDR3 sequence reads: CASGVLGANVLTF. Here the CDR3 DNA reads TGTGCCAGCGGGGTCTTAGGGGCCAACGTCCTGACTTTC.

This chain connects TRBV19 to TRBJ1-5; 9 bases map to TRBD1. The V segment lost 7 bases and the J segment 0 bases; nucleotides outside the gene matches: 4. Germline V CDR1 and CDR2: LNHDA, SQIVND (reference sequence). The CDR3 contains 15 residues. The chain's CDR3 is CASTQGAISNQPQHF. The CDR3 bases are TGTGCCAGTACACAGGGGGCGATTAGCAATCAGCCCCAGCATTTT. Full variable domain (rest looked up from reference TRBV19 and TRBJ1-5): DGGITQSPKYLFRKEGQNVTLSCEQNLNHDAMYWYRQDPGQGLRLIYYSQIVNDFQKGDIAEGYSVSREKKESFPLTVTSAQKNPTAFYLCASTQGAISNQPQHFGDGTRLSIL.

The chain recombines TRBV5-1 with TRBJ1-1; 7 nucleotides match TRBD1. Germline loops: CDR1 SGHRS, CDR2 YFSETQ. After removal of 4 bases from V and 11 bases from J, the junction contained 5 bases not matched to a gene. The CDR3 extends over 11 amino acids. CDR3 loop: CASSHDRVAFF. The DNA of the CDR3 is TGCGCCAGCAGCCACGACAGGGTGGCTTTCTTT.

This clonotype was observed many times. This chain joins TRBV9 and TRBJ2-7; the D gene could be TRBD1 or TRBD2 (5 bases each). Germline loops: CDR1 SGDLS, CDR2 YYNGEE. This CDR3 contains 14 residues. The ends were cut back, 3 bases at V and 4 bases at J, with 14 bases in the middle. CDR3 sequence: CASSANTGPYEQYF. The CDR3 DNA sequence: TGTGCCAGCAGCGCGAACACGGGGCCATACGAGCAGTACTTC. Full variable domain (outside the CDR3, taken from reference TRBV9 and TRBJ2-7): DSGVTQTPKHLITATGQRVTLRCSPRSGDLSVYWYQQSLDQGLQFLIQYYNGEERAKGNILERFSAQQFPDLHSELNLSSLELGDSALYFCASSANTGPYEQYFGPGTRLTVT.

There are many counts of this clonotype. V is TRBV6-5 and J is TRBJ1-2; the match to TRBD1 covers 11 bases. Trimming at V came to 10 bases and at J to 5 bases, leaving 12 bases not matched to a gene. CDR1 is MNHEY, CDR2 SVGAGI, per germline. The CDR3 sequence is 15 residues long. The CDR3 here is CATLRWTGGAYGYTF. In DNA, the CDR3 is TGTGCCACCCTAAGGTGGACAGGGGGCGCATATGGCTACACCTTC.

The chain uses TRBV20-1 and TRBJ2-2; tentative D call: TRBD1 (5 bases). The CDR3 sequence is 14 residues long. From germline, CDR1 is DFQATT and CDR2 SNEGSKA (reference sequence). With 3 bases removed from V and 3 bases from J, the gap between germline ends came to 11 bases. The CDR3 bases are TGCAGTGCTAGCCGACAGCGCGACACCGGGGAGCTGTTTTTT. It specifies CSASRQRDTGELFF.

V is TRBV7-9 and J is TRBJ1-2; a possible D gene is TRBD1 (5 bases). Germline assignment: CDR1 SEHNR and CDR2 FQNEAQ (reference sequence). The length of the CDR3 is 16 residues. Trimming left V 1 base short and J 5 bases short, with 17 bases between. CDR3 bases: TGTGCCAGCAGCTTAGTTGGGGGGAGGTCGTGGTATGGCTACACCTTC. Translated, it gives CASSLVGGRSWYGYTF.

The CDR3 here is CASSFGLAGYDYTF. The CDR3, as DNA: TGCGCCAGCAGCTTTGGACTAGCGGGCTACGACTACACCTTC. The chain is built from TRBV5-1 and TRBJ1-2; D gene unclear. The germline V gene encodes CDR1 SGHRS and CDR2 YFSETQ. Trimming took 2 bases from V and 10 from J, leaving 18 bases between them. The CDR3 has 14 amino acids.

The chain employs TRBV7-9 and TRBJ1-1; D perhaps matches TRBD1 (5 bases). Trimming took off 7 bases at V and 1 base at J, with 13 bases between the two ends. Germline V lookup: CDR1 SEHNR, CDR2 FQNEAQ (reference sequence). The CDR3 totals 14 residues. Here the CDR3 reads CASTRDPQNTEAFF. The CDR3 DNA is TGTGCCAGCACCCGGGACCCCCAGAACACTGAAGCTTTCTTT.

The chain employs TRBV10-3 and TRBJ2-5; D might be TRBD2 (6 bases). Looked up from germline, CDR1 is ENHRY and CDR2 is SYGVKD. The CDR3 spans 14 residues. V lost 2 bases to trimming and J lost 6 bases, with 13 bases between them. CDR3 region: CAISEEGTRKTQYF. The CDR3, as DNA: TGTGCCATCAGTGAGGAGGGGACTCGGAAGACCCAGTACTTC.

This clonotype was observed once. J is TRBJ2-2 and V is TRBV4-2; 9 bases line up with TRBD1. Per the germline V gene, CDR1 is LGHNA and CDR2 is YNFKEQ. The CDR3 loop spans 16 amino acids. J lost 5 bases, V lost 7 bases, and 11 bases had no gene match. CDR3 nucleotides: TGTGCCAGCAACCATGTGACAGGGGGAGGTACCGGGGAGCTGTTTTTT. Translating it yields CASNHVTGGGTGELFF.